The next 20 T cell receptor beta chains were all read from a single sample in a study of shared clonotypes between healthy human individuals. This table comes from immunoSEQ multiplex PCR, and its TCRdb copy is limited to in-frame clones, with some not included. The sample yields fewer than 850,000 clones, around 96% seen once. Terminally differentiated effector memory CD45RA+ cells were excluded by CCR7 positive selection of CD45RO-negative cells. Sequencing used naive CD8+ T cells sorted from blood. These receptors were obtained from a man younger than 45 in good health.

V usage is TRBV7-9 and J usage is TRBJ2-7, with 8 bases identical to TRBD1. V dropped 4 bases and J dropped 6; count of bases not matched to a gene: 2. Germline CDR1 SEHNR, CDR2 FQNEAQ (reference sequence). The CDR3 is made up of 12 amino acids. As DNA, the CDR3 is TGTGCCAGCAGCTCACAGGGGGGCGAGCAGTACTTC. It yields the protein CASSSQGGEQYF.

The rearrangement joins TRBV5-6 to TRBJ1-1, with TRBD1 identical over 7 bases. Germline trimming cut 0 bases from V and 4 bases from J; bases unmatched to any gene: 9. The germline V gene encodes CDR1 SGHDT and CDR2 YYEEEE. CDR3 length: 16 residues. This CDR3 is CASSLALNPGGTEAFF. The CDR3 coding sequence is TGTGCCAGCAGCTTGGCCCTGAACCCAGGGGGCACTGAAGCTTTCTTT.

CDR3 sequence (DNA): TGTGCCAGCAGTCCCACACCTAAAAGCTCCTACGAGCAGTACTTC. Translating gives CASSPTPKSSYEQYF. This chain connects TRBV28 to TRBJ2-7; D unclear. The ends were cut back, 5 bases at V and 0 bases at J, with 14 bases in the middle. CDR1 and CDR2 from the germline V gene are MDHEN and SYDVKM. This CDR3 spans 15 amino acids.

The J gene is TRBJ2-7, the V gene TRBV4-1; D is unresolved. V lost 0 bases, J lost 5 bases, and 14 bases lay in between. Germline V gene lookup returns CDR1 MGHRA and CDR2 YSYEKL. The CDR3 sequence is 15 residues long. This chain's CDR3 is CASSQELSLMDEQYF. CDR3 bases: TGCGCCAGCAGCCAAGAACTTAGTCTTATGGACGAGCAGTACTTC.

CDR3 in amino acids: CASGRTTGVSLYEQYF. The CDR3 DNA reads TGTGCCAGCGGACGGACAACAGGGGTAAGCCTCTACGAGCAGTACTTC. This chain uses TRBV7-9 with TRBJ2-7, with TRBD1 identical over 7 bases. Germline lookup yields CDR1 SEHNR and CDR2 FQNEAQ (reference sequence). This CDR3 contains 16 residues. V was clipped by 8 bases and J by 3 bases; unmatched bases: 16.

V and J are TRBV25-1 and TRBJ2-7; 9 bases are a match to TRBD1. The ends lost 4 bases at V and 2 bases at J; junction bases unmatched: 3. This CDR3 comprises 14 residues. Germline CDR1 is MGHDK and CDR2 is SYGVNS. The CDR3: CASSAGTGTYEQYF. CDR3 in DNA: TGTGCCAGCAGTGCCGGGACAGGGACCTACGAGCAGTACTTC.

CDR3: CASGGGGPRGYTF. For the CDR3, the DNA is TGTGCCAGCGGAGGGGGAGGTCCTAGGGGCTACACCTTC. This chain uses TRBV9 with TRBJ1-2; D possibly corresponds to TRBD1 (6 bases). The length of the CDR3 is 13 residues. V was cut by 7 bases and J by 8 bases, with 18 bases left in between. Germline V gene sequence: CDR1 SGDLS, CDR2 YYNGEE.

This clone came up once. The genes are TRBV5-5 and TRBJ1-1; D is ambiguous. The germline V and J ends were trimmed by 0 bases and 7 bases, with 16 bases remaining between them. Germline CDR1 and CDR2: SGHKS and YYEKEE (reference sequence). This CDR3 contains 15 residues. As DNA, the CDR3 is TGTGCCAGCAGCTTGGATACACTACCTAGGGATGAAGCTTTCTTT. It specifies CASSLDTLPRDEAFF.

This chain joins TRBV11-2 and TRBJ2-1; TRBD2 aligns across 8 bases. CDR3 size: 16 residues. CDR1 and CDR2 (germline): SGHAT, FQNNGV. The V gene end was trimmed by 5 bases and the J gene end by 4 bases; junction bases not matched to a gene: 10. The CDR3 loop reads CASSPPSGSFYNEQFF. The CDR3 DNA follows: TGTGCCAGCAGCCCTCCAAGCGGGAGCTTTTACAATGAGCAGTTCTTC.

The V call is TRBV29-1, the J call TRBJ2-7; 7 bases are a match to TRBD1. J lost 2 bases, V lost 3 bases, and 7 bases had no gene match. Germline CDR1 and CDR2: SQVTM and ANQGSEA. This CDR3 comprises 14 residues. The CDR3 sequence: CSVDSGQKTYEQYF. The CDR3 coding sequence is TGCAGCGTTGACTCGGGACAGAAAACCTACGAGCAGTACTTC.

J is TRBJ2-3 and V is TRBV13; 9 bases align to TRBD2. Per the germline V gene, CDR1 is PRHDT and CDR2 is FYEKMQ (reference sequence). Unmatched junction bases numbered 4, after V lost 0 bases and J lost 0 bases. The CDR3 length is 17 residues. The CDR3 DNA follows: TGTGCCAGCAGCTTAGGGACTAGCGGAGCTAGCACAGATACGCAGTATTTT. Translated: CASSLGTSGASTDTQYF.

The V gene is TRBV6-1, the J gene TRBJ2-7; perhaps TRBD2 as D (5 bases). Looked up from germline, CDR1 is MNHNS and CDR2 is SASEGT. Trimming took off 2 bases at V and 6 bases at J, with 20 bases between the two ends. The CDR3 covers 16 residues. The CDR3 spells CASSEIVLIHRGEQYF. The CDR3 nucleotides are TGTGCCAGCAGTGAAATAGTTCTGATCCACCGGGGCGAGCAGTACTTC.

The CDR3 spells CASSLFLGGAGGANVLTF. The CDR3 DNA sequence: TGTGCCAGCAGCTTATTCTTAGGCGGAGCGGGAGGGGCCAACGTCCTGACTTTC. The chain is built from TRBV11-2 and TRBJ2-6, with TRBD2 matching over 7 bases. V shed 2 bases and J 4 bases; nucleotides not matched to a gene: 11. The CDR3 totals 18 residues. Germline V gene data show CDR1 as SGHAT and CDR2 as FQNNGV.

This chain joins TRBV6-5 and TRBJ2-3; D remains unclear. The length of the CDR3 is 13 residues. Germline CDR1 is MNHEY and CDR2 is SVGAGI. The germline V and J ends were trimmed by 6 bases and 2 bases, with 9 bases remaining between them. Written as DNA, the CDR3 is TGTGCCAGCAGCCTCGGATACACAGATACGCAGTATTTT. It translates to CASSLGYTDTQYF.

This rearrangement joins TRBV6-6 to TRBJ2-1, with 10 bases aligning to TRBD2. CDR1 is MNHNY and CDR2 is SVGAGI in the germline V gene (reference sequence). The J segment lost 9 bases and the V segment lost 0 bases, leaving 8 bases of the junction unmatched. This CDR3 comprises 16 residues. CDR3 nucleotides: TGTGCCAGCAGTTACTCAGTAGCCAGGACTAGCGGTGAGCAGTTCTTC. Protein product: CASSYSVARTSGEQFF.

The chain joins TRBV10-1 to TRBJ2-7; 7 bases are a match to TRBD2. This CDR3 is 21 amino acids long. Trimming at V came to 0 bases and at J to 2 bases, leaving 22 bases not matched to a gene. CDR1 and CDR2 from the germline V gene are WNHNN and SYGVQD (reference sequence). The CDR3 spells CASSESPGWRGSKGTPYEQYF. CDR3 coding DNA: TGCGCCAGCAGTGAGTCTCCGGGTTGGCGCGGGAGCAAGGGGACCCCCTACGAGCAGTACTTC.

This chain links TRBV7-9 with TRBJ2-3, with TRBD2 as a possible D gene (6 bases). Germline values: CDR1 SEHNR, CDR2 FQNEAQ (reference sequence). The V and J ends lost 5 bases and 4 bases respectively, with 22 bases between them. CDR3 length: 17 residues. The CDR3 DNA follows: TGTGCCAGCAGCCCAGTGAGTGGAGGGCTTTCGCCAGATACGCAGTATTTT. Protein sequence: CASSPVSGGLSPDTQYF.

The V gene is TRBV6-5, the J gene TRBJ1-2; unclear D gene. The germline V gene encodes CDR1 MNHEY and CDR2 SVGAGI. V dropped 6 bases and J dropped 6 bases, with 14 bases sitting between them. CDR3 length: 13 amino acids. The CDR3 is CASRERRVHGYTF. CDR3 bases: TGTGCCAGCAGGGAGAGGAGGGTGCATGGCTACACCTTC.

The chain is built from TRBV18 and TRBJ2-3; 8 nucleotides agree with TRBD1. The germline gives CDR1 KGHSH, CDR2 LQKENI. The CDR3 runs 17 residues. With 2 bases clipped from V and 0 bases from J, the junction kept 7 bases outside the gene matches. The CDR3 reads CASSPKYRGTSTDTQYF. In DNA, the CDR3 is TGTGCCAGCTCACCAAAATACAGGGGGACTAGCACAGATACGCAGTATTTT.

The CDR3, as DNA: TGCGCCAGCAGCCAGGGGACAGGGCCTGGGGAGCTGTTTTTT. This codes for CASSQGTGPGELFF. The chain recombines TRBV4-1 with TRBJ2-2, with 9 nucleotides matching TRBD1. V dropped 3 bases and J dropped 8; count of bases not matched to a gene: 4. CDR1 and CDR2 from the germline V gene are MGHRA and YSYEKL. This CDR3 spans 14 amino acids.